This T cell receptor beta chain was retrieved from a study of blood T cell repertoires in COVID-19. Study at large: From T cells, B-cell-depleted T cells, or PBMCs came the material, which was cDNA or gDNA.

As handled by the study authors: Estimation of nucleated cell counts was performed using reference gene primer amplification. Profiling relied on immunoSEQ multiplex PCR, and the TCRdb table lists in-frame clones only, not all of them. D and trimming were read from the DNA, whereas the V and J calls and clone size are those reported in that table. The profile shows about 50,000 clones, roughly nine tenths of them singletons. Germline CDR1 KGHDR, CDR2 SFDVKD. V shed 4 bases, J shed 6 bases, and the junction held 7 bases outside the gene matches. The CDR3 length is 15 residues. This sequence originates from a human donor in a cohort sampled during active COVID-19. Sequencing input: peripheral blood. The chain joins TRBV24-1 to TRBJ2-7; 11 bases match TRBD1. CDR3 region: CATSDSGTGGFEQYF. DNA of the CDR3: TGTGCCACCAGTGACTCCGGGACAGGGGGGTTCGAGCAGTACTTC.